This T cell receptor beta chain derives from a study of metastatic and nonmetastatic thyroid tumors. As for the study in general: A comparison of repertoires was made across blood and tumor or nodule tissue from malignant and benign thyroid patients.

Notes on this clone: Its specificity is not known. Its ends do not fully match the called genes, so a read error is possible.

Authors' processing steps: The distant-metastasis classifier for papillary thyroid cancer was built from CDR3 differences across clinicopathological groups. TCRdb re-analyzed the PCR reads using MiXCR. TCRdb assigned the V and J calls; the authors' analysis was not used. The sample contains approximately 13,000 clones, less than 35% of which appear only once. All patients were treatment-naive before thyroid surgery. Looked up from germline, CDR1 is SGDLS and CDR2 is YYNGEE. The CDR3 loop spans 18 amino acids. Notes on the study in general: When malignant thyroid tumors were compared with benign nodules, TCR beta diversity was reportedly significantly higher in the malignant tumors. This held in both blood and tumor samples.

The sequenced sample was tumor tissue. The sequence was obtained from a female donor with papillary thyroid cancer or a benign thyroid nodule (not recorded which). Some clones in this sample may be carry-over from other donors' samples. This chain uses TRBV9 with TRBJ2-1, with 9 bases lining up with TRBD2. This CDR3 is CASSVAATVAGVYNEQFF. As DNA, the CDR3 is TGTGCCAGTAGCGTAGCAGCAACCGTAGCGGGAGTGTACAATGAGCAGTTCTTC.